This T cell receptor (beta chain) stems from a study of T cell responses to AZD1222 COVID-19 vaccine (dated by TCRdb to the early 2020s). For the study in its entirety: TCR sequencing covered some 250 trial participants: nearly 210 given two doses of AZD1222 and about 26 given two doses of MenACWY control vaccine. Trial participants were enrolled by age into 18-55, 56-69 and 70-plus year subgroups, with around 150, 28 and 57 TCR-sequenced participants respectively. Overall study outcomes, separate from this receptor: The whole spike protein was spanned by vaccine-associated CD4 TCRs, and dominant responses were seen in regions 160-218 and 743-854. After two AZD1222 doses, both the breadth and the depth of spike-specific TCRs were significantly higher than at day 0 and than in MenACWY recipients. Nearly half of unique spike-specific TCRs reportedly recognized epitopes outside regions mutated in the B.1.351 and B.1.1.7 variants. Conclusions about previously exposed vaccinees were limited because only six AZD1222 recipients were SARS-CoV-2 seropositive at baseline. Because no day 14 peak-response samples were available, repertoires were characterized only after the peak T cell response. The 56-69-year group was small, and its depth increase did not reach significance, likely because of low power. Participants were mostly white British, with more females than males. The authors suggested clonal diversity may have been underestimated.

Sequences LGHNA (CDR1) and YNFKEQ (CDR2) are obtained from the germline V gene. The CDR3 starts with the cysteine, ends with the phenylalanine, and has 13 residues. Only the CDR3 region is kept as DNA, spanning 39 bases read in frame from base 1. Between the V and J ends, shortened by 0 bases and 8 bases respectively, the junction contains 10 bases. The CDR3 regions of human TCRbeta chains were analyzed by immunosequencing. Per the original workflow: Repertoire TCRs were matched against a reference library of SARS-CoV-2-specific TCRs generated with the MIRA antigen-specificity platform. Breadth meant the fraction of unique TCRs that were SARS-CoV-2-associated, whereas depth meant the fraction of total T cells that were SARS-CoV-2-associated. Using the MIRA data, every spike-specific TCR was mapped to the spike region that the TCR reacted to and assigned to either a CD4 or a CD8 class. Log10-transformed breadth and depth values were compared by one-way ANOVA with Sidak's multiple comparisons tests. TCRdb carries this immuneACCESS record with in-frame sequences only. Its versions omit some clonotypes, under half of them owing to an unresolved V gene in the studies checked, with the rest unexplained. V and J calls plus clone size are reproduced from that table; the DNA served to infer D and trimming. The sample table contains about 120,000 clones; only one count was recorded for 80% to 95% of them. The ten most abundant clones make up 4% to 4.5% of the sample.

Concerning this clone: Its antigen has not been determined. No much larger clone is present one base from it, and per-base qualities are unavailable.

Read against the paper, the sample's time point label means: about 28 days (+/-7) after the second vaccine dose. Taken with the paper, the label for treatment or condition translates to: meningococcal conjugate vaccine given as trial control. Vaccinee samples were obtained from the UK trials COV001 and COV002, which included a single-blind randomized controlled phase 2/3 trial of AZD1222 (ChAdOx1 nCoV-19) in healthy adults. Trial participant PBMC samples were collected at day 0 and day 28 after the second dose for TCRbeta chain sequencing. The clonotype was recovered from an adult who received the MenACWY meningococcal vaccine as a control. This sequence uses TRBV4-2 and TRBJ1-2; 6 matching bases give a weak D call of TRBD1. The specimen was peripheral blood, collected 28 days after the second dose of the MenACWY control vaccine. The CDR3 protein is CASSQEQGRGYTF. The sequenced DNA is TGTGCCAGCAGCCAAGAGCAGGGGAGAGGCTACACCTTC.